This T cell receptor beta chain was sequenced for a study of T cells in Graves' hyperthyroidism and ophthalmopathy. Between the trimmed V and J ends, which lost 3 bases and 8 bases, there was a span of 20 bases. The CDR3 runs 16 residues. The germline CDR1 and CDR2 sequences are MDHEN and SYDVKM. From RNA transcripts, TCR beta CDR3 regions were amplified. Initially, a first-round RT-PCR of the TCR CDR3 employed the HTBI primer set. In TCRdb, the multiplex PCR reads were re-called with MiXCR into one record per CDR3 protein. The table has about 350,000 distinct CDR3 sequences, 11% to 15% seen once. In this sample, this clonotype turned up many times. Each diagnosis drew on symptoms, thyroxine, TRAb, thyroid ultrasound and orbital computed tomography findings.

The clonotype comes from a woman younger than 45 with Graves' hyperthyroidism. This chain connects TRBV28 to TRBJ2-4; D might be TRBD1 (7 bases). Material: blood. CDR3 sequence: CASSFRNPRGEDIQYF. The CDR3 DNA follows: TGTGCCAGCAGTTTCCGTAACCCCAGGGGGGAGGACATTCAGTACTTC.